This TCR beta chain came from a study of response to subunit inactivated influenza vaccine. Of note for this clonotype: Its target is unknown.

TCRdb redid the calling of the RT-PCR reads with MiXCR, one entry per CDR3 protein. The data show 490,000 or so distinct CDR3 sequences, approximately 7.6% seen once. General observations from the study: The authors suggested that few new T cells are recruited per seasonal influenza vaccination.

Specimen: PBMCs from blood, collected less than 25 months after vaccination. The TCR sequence derives from a man aged 50-75 years who received an inactivated influenza vaccine.

The CDR3 bases are TGTGCCAGCAGCTTAGGTCTAGGGGGTCAGCCCCAGCATTTT. The encoded protein is CASSLGLGGQPQHF. The gene calls are TRBV7-8 and TRBJ1-5; possible D gene TRBD1, 6 bases. V was trimmed by 1 base and J by 6 bases, leaving 10 bases between them. The CDR3 is made up of 14 amino acids. The germline gives CDR1 SGHVS, CDR2 FQNEAQ.